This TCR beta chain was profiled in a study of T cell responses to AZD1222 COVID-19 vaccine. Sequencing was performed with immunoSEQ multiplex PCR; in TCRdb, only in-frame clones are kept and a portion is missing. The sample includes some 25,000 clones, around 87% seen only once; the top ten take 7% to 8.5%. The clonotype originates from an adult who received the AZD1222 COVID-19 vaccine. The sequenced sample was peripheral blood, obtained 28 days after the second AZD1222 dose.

CDR3: CSVQTSQGWTEAFF. The CDR3 DNA follows: TGCAGCGTTCAAACTTCACAGGGGTGGACTGAAGCTTTCTTT. The chain uses TRBV29-1 and TRBJ1-1; 7 positions agree with TRBD1. V gave up 5 bases and J gave up 5 bases; unmatched junction bases: 11. Germline lookup yields CDR1 SQVTM and CDR2 ANQGSEA. This CDR3 region has 14 residues.